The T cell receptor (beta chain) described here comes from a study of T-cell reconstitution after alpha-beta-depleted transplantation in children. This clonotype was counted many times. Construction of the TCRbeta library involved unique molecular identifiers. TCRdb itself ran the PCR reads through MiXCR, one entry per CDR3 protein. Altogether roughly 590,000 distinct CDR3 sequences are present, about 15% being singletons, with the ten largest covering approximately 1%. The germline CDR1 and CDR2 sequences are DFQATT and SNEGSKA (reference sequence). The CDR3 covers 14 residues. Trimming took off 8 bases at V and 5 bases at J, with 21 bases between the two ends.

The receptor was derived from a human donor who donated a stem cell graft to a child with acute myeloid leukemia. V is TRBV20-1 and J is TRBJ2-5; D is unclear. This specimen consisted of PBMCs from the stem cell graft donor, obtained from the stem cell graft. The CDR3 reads CSTGPPGRAETQYF. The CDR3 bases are TGCAGTACCGGGCCTCCTGGCCGCGCGGAGACCCAGTACTTC.